This TCR beta chain is drawn from a study of T cell repertoires in cytomegalovirus infection. Study overall: Shared public TCR beta signatures pointed to both CMV infection and a matching HLA type.

TCRdb reprocessed the reads via MiXCR and lists one record per CDR3 protein. The sample consists of about 250,000 distinct CDR3 sequences, roughly 6.5% of them appearing once. This clonotype was observed many times. CDR3 length: 13 amino acids. Looked up from germline, CDR1 is DFQATT and CDR2 is SNEGSKA (reference sequence). Sequencing was performed on PBMCs. This sequence originates from a human donor in good health (CMV status not recorded). Some clones in this sample may be carry-over from other donors' samples. This chain uses TRBV20-1 with TRBJ2-5; 8 bases match TRBD2. The CDR3 nucleotides read TGCAGCGAAACTACTAGCGGACAAGAGACCCAGTACTTC. Its translation: CSETTSGQETQYF.